This T cell receptor beta chain stems from a study of blood T cells in healthy people across ages. There are a few counts of this clonotype. What it recognizes is unknown. Study observations and caveats: CMV infection status of these donors was not known. Among long-lived donors, naive CD4+ cells were more numerous and diversity higher than in aged donors. Across samples, TCR beta diversity tracked strongly with naive T cell percentage.

Isolated per sample were at least 7 million PBMCs. V was clipped by 0 bases and J by 6 bases, with 16 bases between them. The CDR3 spans 16 residues. Germline CDR1 reads MGHRA; CDR2 reads YSYEKL. Primers used in a second PCR of roughly 7 to 12 cycles were a sample-barcoded 5' primer and a J-beta primer mix. From the 5' RACE reads, TCRdb called clonotypes with MiXCR, one entry per CDR3 protein. The repertoire consists of some 1.5 million distinct CDR3 sequences, with 28% occurring once and the leading ten covering 7.7%. Sequencing was done on a sample of blood. The V call is TRBV4-1, the J call TRBJ2-3; maybe TRBD2 (5 bases). This TCR was recovered from a young woman in good health. CDR3 region: CASSQDVSGAWDTQYF. DNA for the CDR3: TGCGCCAGCAGCCAAGACGTAAGCGGTGCTTGGGATACGCAGTATTTT.